The 26 T cell receptor beta chains presented below share a single source sample, sequenced in a study of blood T cell repertoires in COVID-19. Generated by immunoSEQ multiplex PCR, the TCRdb table keeps only in-frame clones and is missing some. The sample comprises roughly 150,000 clones, around nine tenths of which are singletons, and 9% to 12% rests with the top ten. Source material: peripheral blood. The receptors originated from a woman in her sixties or seventies with COVID-19, enrolled during active disease.

This sequence joins TRBV2 and TRBJ2-1, with D perhaps matching TRBD2 (6 bases). This CDR3 is 15 amino acids long. V was cut by 4 bases and J by 4 bases, with 14 bases left in between. Germline V gene data show CDR1 as SNHLY and CDR2 as FYNNEI. The CDR3 DNA sequence: TGTGCCAGCAGTGCGGGCCTAGCGAGGTACAATGAGCAGTTCTTC. This codes for CASSAGLARYNEQFF.

The chain employs TRBV7-2 and TRBJ1-2, with D possibly TRBD1 on 5 matching bases. Germline V gives CDR1 SGHTA, CDR2 FQGNSA. This CDR3 is built from 16 residues. V lost 2 bases and J lost 3, with 16 bases in between. The CDR3 loop is CASSLLAGRVDYGYTF. As DNA, the CDR3 is TGTGCCAGCAGCTTATTGGCAGGGCGAGTCGACTATGGCTACACCTTC.

This clone was seen once. The CDR3 sequence: CASSYSRQGASEQYF. Written as DNA, the CDR3 is TGTGCCAGCAGTTACTCGAGGCAGGGGGCCTCCGAGCAGTACTTC. This chain uses TRBV6-5 with TRBJ2-7; 8 positions match TRBD1. CDR1 and CDR2 (germline): MNHEY, SVGAGI. With 0 bases clipped from V and 6 bases from J, the junction kept 7 bases outside the gene matches. CDR3 length: 15 residues.

The V and J genes are TRBV6-2 or TRBV6-3 and TRBJ2-5; D unresolved. This CDR3 region has 14 residues. V was shortened by 2 bases and J by 1 base, with 8 bases between the two germline ends. Germline CDR1 is MNHEY and CDR2 is SVGEGT. CDR3 nucleotide sequence: TGTGCCAGCAGTTACCCGAGCGCCCAAGAGACCCAGTACTTC. Translation: CASSYPSAQETQYF.

The chain has TRBV30 and TRBJ1-2; D possibly corresponds to TRBD1 (5 bases). Trimming removed 0 bases at V and 7 bases at J, with 9 bases between. Germline V gene data show CDR1 as GTSNPN and CDR2 as SVGIG (reference sequence). The CDR3 runs 12 residues. The CDR3, as DNA: TGTGCCTGGAGTGTGGGGGGACGTGGCTACACCTTC. Its translation is CAWSVGGRGYTF.

The chain uses TRBV11-2 and TRBJ2-1, with 8 positions matching TRBD2. The length of the CDR3 is 16 residues. Germline CDR1 is SGHAT and CDR2 is FQNNGV. Trimming removed 2 bases from V and 5 bases from J; junction bases left unmatched: 8. DNA for the CDR3: TGTGCCAGCAGCTTACGGGAGGGCAACCTAAACAATGAGCAGTTCTTC. Translated, it gives CASSLREGNLNNEQFF.

J is TRBJ1-2 and V is TRBV20-1; TRBD1 might be the D (6 bases). CDR1 and CDR2 (germline): DFQATT, SNEGSKA (reference sequence). The CDR3 spans 12 residues. The V end was cut by 3 bases, the J end by 5 bases, with 10 bases between. This CDR3 reads CSASIQGYGYTF. The CDR3 nucleotides read TGCAGTGCTAGTATACAGGGTTATGGCTACACCTTC.

A remark on this clone: Compared with germline, one end of the junction differs, possibly owing to a read error. The gene calls are TRBV7-7 and TRBJ2-1; TRBD2 matches 9 bases. This CDR3 is 15 amino acids long. CDR1 SSHAT and CDR2 FNYEAQ come from the germline V gene (reference sequence). The CDR3 sequence: CASSKAGGPYNEQFF. The CDR3 nucleotides read TGTGCTAGCAGTAAAGCGGGGGGCCCTTACAATGAGCAGTTCTTC. Based on the CDR3 plus reference TRBV7-7 and TRBJ2-1, the full variable domain is GAGVSQSPRYKVTKRGQDVTLRCDPISSHATLYWYQQALGQGPEFLTYFNYEAQPDKSGLPSDRFSAERPEGSISTLTIQRTEQRDSAMYRCASSKAGGPYNEQFFGPGTRLTVL.

This clone showed up just once. V is TRBV10-2 and J is TRBJ2-1; TRBD2 might be the D (7 bases). The CDR3 runs to 15 residues. Germline-derived CDR1 and CDR2 are WSHSY and SAAADI. V was trimmed by 6 bases and J by 0 bases, leaving 12 bases between them. CDR3 loop: CASRKGGTSYNEQFF. In nucleotides, the CDR3 is TGCGCCAGCAGAAAGGGGGGGACCTCCTACAATGAGCAGTTCTTC.

V and J are TRBV7-9 and TRBJ1-2; weak D call: TRBD1 (6 bases). V lost 1 base, J lost 7 bases, and 16 bases lay in between. The germline V gene has CDR1 SEHNR and CDR2 FQNEAQ (reference sequence). There are 15 residues in the CDR3. CDR3 loop: CASSLVPQGVSGYTF. DNA of the CDR3: TGTGCCAGCAGCTTAGTTCCACAGGGTGTTTCTGGCTACACCTTC.

This clone was counted a single time. The rearrangement uses TRBV5-4 and TRBJ2-2; 13 bases match TRBD2. Germline CDR1 is SGHNT and CDR2 is YYREEE (reference sequence). This CDR3 region has 16 residues. Losses at the gene ends were 4 bases for V and 1 base for J; bases not matched to a gene: 1. DNA for the CDR3: TGTGCCAGCAGCCGACTAGCGGGGGGGAACACCGGGGAGCTGTTTTTT. It translates to CASSRLAGGNTGELFF.

The rearrangement joins TRBV3-1 (or the pseudogene TRBV3-2) to TRBJ2-7, with 8 nucleotides matching TRBD1. Germline V gene data show CDR1 as LGHDT and CDR2 as YNNKEL (reference sequence). V lost 4 bases and J lost 9; bases outside the gene matches: 11. This CDR3 region has 14 residues. CDR3 protein: CASSLRTGFAAQYF. DNA for the CDR3: TGTGCCAGCAGCCTTCGGACAGGGTTCGCGGCGCAGTACTTC.

The chain links TRBV14 to TRBJ1-1, with D tentatively TRBD1 (6 bases). Germline V lookup: CDR1 SGHDN, CDR2 FVKESK. CDR3 length: 15 amino acids. V lost 4 bases, J lost 5 bases, and 17 bases lay in between. The CDR3 nucleotides read TGTGCCAGCAGCCGACTGACAGGAGGATGGACTGAAGCTTTCTTT. Translated: CASSRLTGGWTEAFF.

The chain is built from TRBV27 and TRBJ1-5, with D possibly being TRBD1 (5 bases). The germline V gene has CDR1 MNHEY and CDR2 SMNVEV (reference sequence). This CDR3 has 13 amino acids. The V end was cut by 4 bases, the J end by 5 bases, with 9 bases between. The CDR3 coding sequence is TGTGCCAGCAGTTGGGGCAGGGATCAGCCCCAGCATTTT. It yields the protein CASSWGRDQPQHF.

The chain couples TRBV14 to TRBJ2-1; 8 nucleotides line up with TRBD2. CDR3 size: 16 residues. Trimming cost V 2 bases and J 3 bases; bases outside gene matches: 6. The germline CDR1 and CDR2 sequences are SGHDN and FVKESK. In DNA form, the CDR3 reads TGTGCCAGCAGCCAATACGGGGGGGCCGACTACAATGAGCAGTTCTTC. It encodes CASSQYGGADYNEQFF.

This clone occurred once. The chain is built from TRBV11-2 and TRBJ1-5; TRBD1 aligns across 8 bases. The CDR3 runs 16 residues. V dropped 5 bases and J dropped 2; count of bases not matched to a gene: 8. In germline, CDR1 is SGHAT, CDR2 FQNNGV. CDR3 amino acids: CASSQDRVSGNQPQHF. Here the CDR3 DNA reads TGTGCCAGCAGCCAGGACAGGGTCAGTGGCAATCAGCCCCAGCATTTT.

This clone came up once. The rearrangement links TRBV7-2 to TRBJ1-4; no clear D. Per germline, CDR1 SGHTA and CDR2 FQGNSA. V lost 4 bases and J 3 bases, leaving 12 bases between the germline ends. The CDR3 consists of 15 residues. For the CDR3, the DNA is TGTGCCAGCAGCTCGCCGGCCGGGGCTAATGAAAAACTGTTTTTT. It encodes CASSSPAGANEKLFF.

The chain links TRBV12-2 to TRBJ2-7; the table's TRBD2 call for D was not verified on the DNA. TRBV12-2 is assigned pseudogene status. The CDR3 contains 18 residues. Here the CDR3 reads CASRLCPLAGLISYEQYF. The CDR3 region has the DNA TGTGCAAGTCGCTTATGCCCTCTCGCGGGACTGATCTCCTACGAGCAGTACTTC.

This clone was detected once. The chain carries TRBV18 and TRBJ2-5; D is unresolved. Germline V lookup: CDR1 KGHSH, CDR2 LQKENI. This CDR3 is built from 13 residues. Trimming cost V 2 bases and J 0 bases, with 4 bases left between them. The DNA for the CDR3 is TGTGCCAGCTCACCAGGGCACCAAGAGACCCAGTACTTC. This encodes CASSPGHQETQYF.

This clone was detected only once. V and J are TRBV2 and TRBJ1-4, with D perhaps matching TRBD1 (6 bases). Between the trimmed V and J ends, which lost 3 bases and 7 bases, there was a span of 12 bases. The CDR3 totals 14 residues. Germline CDR1 and CDR2: SNHLY and FYNNEI. CDR3 bases: TGTGCCAGCAGTGATGGGGGCGCTGGTGAAAAACTGTTTTTT. The encoded protein is CASSDGGAGEKLFF.

V usage is TRBV29-1 and J usage is TRBJ1-2; TRBD1 is a possible D gene (5 bases). V was shortened by 2 bases and J by 5 bases, with 15 bases between the two germline ends. This CDR3 contains 14 residues. Germline lookup yields CDR1 SQVTM and CDR2 ANQGSEA. CDR3 sequence: CSVEWGGRGYGYTF. The CDR3 nucleotides are TGCAGCGTTGAATGGGGGGGTAGAGGGTATGGCTACACCTTC.

This clone was observed a few times. This chain links TRBV13 with TRBJ1-1; TRBD1 might be the D (5 bases). The CDR3 has 16 amino acids. Germline V CDR1 and CDR2: PRHDT, FYEKMQ (reference sequence). Between the trimmed V and J ends, which lost 1 base and 5 bases, there was a span of 17 bases. For the CDR3, the DNA is TGTGCCAGCAGCTTAGCGGCAGGGCGATTAGGAACTGAAGCTTTCTTT. This sequence encodes CASSLAAGRLGTEAFF.

The chain couples TRBV27 to TRBJ2-7, with TRBD2 matching 8 bases. The CDR3 is made up of 19 amino acids. Losses at the gene ends were 0 bases for V and 5 bases for J; bases not matched to a gene: 18. Per germline, CDR1 MNHEY and CDR2 SMNVEV (reference sequence). CDR3 nucleotide sequence: TGTGCCAGCAGTTTATCAATCCCGGGCCGGGTAGCGGGGACCCACGAGCAGTACTTC. Protein product: CASSLSIPGRVAGTHEQYF.

The V call is TRBV28, the J call TRBJ2-3; D is uncertain. CDR1 and CDR2 from the germline V gene are MDHEN and SYDVKM. The CDR3 is 13 amino acids. Trimming pared 11 bases from V and 6 bases from J, leaving 18 bases between. CDR3 in DNA: TGTGCCCCCTTAGGTGAGGATACCGATACGCAGTATTTT. Encoded protein: CAPLGEDTDTQYF.

The chain couples TRBV20-1 to TRBJ1-2, with 7 positions matching TRBD1. Germline V gene lookup returns CDR1 DFQATT and CDR2 SNEGSKA (reference sequence). V shed 6 bases, J shed 8 bases, and the junction held 6 bases outside the gene matches. The CDR3 consists of 11 residues. CDR3 nucleotide sequence: TGCAGTGCAACCGACAGGGCGGGCTACACCTTC. Its translation is CSATDRAGYTF.

V and J are TRBV5-1 and TRBJ1-2; weak D call: TRBD1 (6 bases). This CDR3 spans 14 amino acids. Trimming cost V 4 bases and J 5 bases, with 15 bases left between them. Germline loops: CDR1 SGHRS, CDR2 YFSETQ. The DNA of the CDR3 is TGCGCCAGCAGCCCCGGGACACTGGGATATGGCTACACCTTC. Translating gives CASSPGTLGYGYTF.